This T cell receptor (beta chain) appears in the sequencing data of a study of blood T cell repertoires in COVID-19. The overall study: Some COVID-19 samples were acute and others convalescent; all came from the United States, Italy and Spain. T cells, B-cell-depleted T cells, or PBMCs provided the cDNA or gDNA that served as material.

In the original processing: Nucleated cell number was recorded as an estimate derived from reference gene primer amplification. The repertoire was sequenced with immunoSEQ multiplex PCR; TCRdb's copy has only in-frame clones and lacks some. V and J calls and clone size are given by that table; D and trimming were obtained from the DNA. In the table there are fewer than 120,000 clones, around 82% of which are singletons. This clonotype was sampled from a woman between 55 and 75 years old with acute or convalescent COVID-19. Sequencing used peripheral blood.

CDR3 bases: TGTGCCAGCAGCTTAGGAGACAGGGGGCGTCAAGAGACCCAGTACTTC. Protein: CASSLGDRGRQETQYF. This chain links TRBV7-9 with TRBJ2-5; the match to TRBD1 covers 10 bases. V shed 1 base, J shed 2 bases, and the junction held 4 bases outside the gene matches. Germline V gene data show CDR1 as SEHNR and CDR2 as FQNEAQ (reference sequence). This CDR3 region has 16 residues.